This TCR beta chain originates from a study of T cell responses to AZD1222 COVID-19 vaccine. Method: immunoSEQ multiplex PCR; TCRdb's copy keeps in-frame clones and lacks some. The sample lists 150,000 to 200,000 clones, 85% to 95% occurring once. Germline CDR1 is LGHDT and CDR2 is YNNKEL (reference sequence). The germline V and J ends were trimmed by 1 base and 8 bases, with 14 bases remaining between them. This CDR3 comprises 14 residues. Study outcomes and limitations: There were mostly white British donors and more females than males, and clonal diversity was possibly underestimated. Close to half of all spike-specific TCRs reportedly target regions of the variants that are unmutated. Compared with day 0, the breadth and depth of the Spike-specific TCR repertoire rose significantly after two doses of AZD1222. Along spike, vaccine-associated CD4 TCRs were found throughout, with dominance at 160-218 and 743-854.

Note on this clone: What it binds is unknown.

Source: peripheral blood, taken 28 days after the second dose of the MenACWY control vaccine. This chain joins TRBV3-1 (or the pseudogene TRBV3-2) and TRBJ1-2; tentatively, D is TRBD1 (6 bases). The origin of this receptor is an adult who received the MenACWY meningococcal vaccine as a control. CDR3 nucleotides: TGTGCCAGCAGCCAAGTTCAGGGGAGGCGCGGCTACACCTTC. Translated, it gives CASSQVQGRRGYTF.